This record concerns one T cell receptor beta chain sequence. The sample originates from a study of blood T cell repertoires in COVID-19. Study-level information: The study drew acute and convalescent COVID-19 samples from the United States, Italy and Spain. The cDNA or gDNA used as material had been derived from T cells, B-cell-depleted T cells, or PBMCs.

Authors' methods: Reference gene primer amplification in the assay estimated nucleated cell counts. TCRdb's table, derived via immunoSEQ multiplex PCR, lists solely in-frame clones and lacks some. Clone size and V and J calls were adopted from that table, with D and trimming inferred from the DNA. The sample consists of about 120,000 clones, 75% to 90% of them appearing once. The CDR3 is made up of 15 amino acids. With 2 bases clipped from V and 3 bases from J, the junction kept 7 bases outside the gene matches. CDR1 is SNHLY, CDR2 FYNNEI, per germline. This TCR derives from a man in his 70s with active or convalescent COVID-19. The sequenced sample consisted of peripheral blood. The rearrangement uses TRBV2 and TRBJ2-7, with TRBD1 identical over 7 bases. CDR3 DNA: TGTGCCAGCAGTGAAAGACCGGGACAGATCTACGAGCAGTACTTC. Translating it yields CASSERPGQIYEQYF.